The entry below describes one T cell receptor beta chain. RNA totalling about 0.45 to 1 ug underwent reverse transcription with random hexamers. TCRdb re-derived calls from the immunoSEQ multiplex PCR reads in MiXCR, one entry per CDR3 protein. The table shows 140,000 to 150,000 distinct CDR3 sequences, with around 96% occurring only once. The J segment lost 5 bases and the V segment lost 5 bases, leaving 10 bases of the junction unmatched. The V gene's germline CDR1 is GTSNPN and CDR2 SVGIG (reference sequence). The CDR3 has 15 residues. The data stem from a study of CD8 T cells in Susac syndrome. Sequenced material: CD4+ T cells from PBMCs. V is TRBV30 and J is TRBJ1-5; 9 bases align to TRBD1. The receptor was derived from a human donor with multiple sclerosis. CDR3 residues: CAWSPGTGQHQPQHF. The CDR3 coding sequence is TGTGCCTGGTCCCCTGGGACAGGGCAGCATCAGCCCCAGCATTTT. The full variable domain, with the rest looked up from reference TRBV30 and TRBJ1-5, is SQTIHQWPATLVQPVGSPLSLECTVEGTSNPNLYWYRQAAGRGLQLLFYSVGIGQISSEVPQNLSASRPQDRQFILSSKKLLLSDSGFYLCAWSPGTGQHQPQHFGDGTRLSIL.